This TCR beta chain appears in the sequencing data of a study of Graves' ophthalmopathy and Graves' hyperthyroidism. Broader study findings: Blood samples also showed most expanded thyroid clonotypes exceeding 0.001 frequency.

This clonotype came up many times. No antigen is known for it. The V gene's germline CDR1 is MDHEN and CDR2 SYDVKM. The CDR3 is 16 residues long. The V and J ends lost 5 bases and 7 bases, in that order; junction bases with no gene match: 11. RNA transcripts yielded amplified TCR beta CDR3 regions. RT-PCR was first run with HTBI primers, then multiplex PCR in a second round. TCRdb called the multiplex PCR reads again in MiXCR, with one record for every CDR3 protein. Among hundreds of thousands of distinct CDR3 sequences listed, around a fifth were seen once. Other autoimmune diseases, uncontrolled infections, pregnancy and lactation each led to patient exclusion.

Sample: peripheral blood. The chain recombines TRBV28 with TRBJ2-2; 9 nucleotides agree with TRBD1. This receptor was taken from a young woman with stable Graves' hyperthyroidism. Some clones in this sample may be carry-over from other donors' samples. In DNA form, the CDR3 reads TGTGCCAGCAGTATTCTACAGGGGGCGCTTGTCGGGGAGCTGTTTTTT. This gives the protein CASSILQGALVGELFF. The variable domain in full, completed from reference TRBV28 and TRBJ2-2, reads DVKVTQSSRYLVKRTGEKVFLECVQDMDHENMFWYRQDPGLGLRLIYFSYDVKMKEKGDIPEGYSVSREKKERFSLILESASTNQTSMYLCASSILQGALVGELFFGEGSRLTVL.